These 28 T cell receptor beta chains share one sample of origin, sequenced in a study of T-cell memory formation after mild COVID-19. MiXCR, applied by TCRdb to the 5' RACE reads, yields one record per CDR3 protein. The table records 300,000 to 350,000 distinct CDR3 sequences, over 10% of them present only once. Sequencing was carried out using PBMCs or a T cell subset sorted from them (not recorded which). The receptors shown here come from a man aged 18 to 35 who had mild COVID-19 (a few samples of this study predate the infection). Cell type and time point are not known.

V usage is TRBV7-2 and J usage is TRBJ2-5; D is tentatively TRBD1 or TRBD2 (6 bases each). The length of the CDR3 is 13 residues. The germline V and J ends were trimmed by 5 bases and 5 bases, with 12 bases remaining between them. Germline V gives CDR1 SGHTA, CDR2 FQGNSA. CDR3 sequence: CASSVQGGETQYF. CDR3 DNA sequence: TGTGCCAGCAGCGTACAGGGAGGTGAGACCCAGTACTTC.

This clonotype was recorded at least ten times. The rearrangement joins TRBV5-1 to TRBJ1-2; 7 bases are a match to TRBD1. Germline-derived CDR1 and CDR2 are SGHRS and YFSETQ. Trimming removed 3 bases from V and 6 bases from J; junction bases left unmatched: 5. The CDR3 is made up of 13 amino acids. The CDR3 bases are TGCGCCAGCAGCTCGACTGGACAGGATGGCTACACCTTC. This sequence encodes CASSSTGQDGYTF. The full variable domain, with the rest looked up from reference TRBV5-1 and TRBJ1-2, is KAGVTQTPRYLIKTRGQQVTLSCSPISGHRSVSWYQQTPGQGLQFLFEYFSETQRNKGNFPGRFSGRQFSNSRSEMNVSTLELGDSALYLCASSSTGQDGYTFGSGTRLTVV.

The chain joins TRBV27 to TRBJ1-2; D ambiguous. The V gene's germline CDR1 is MNHEY and CDR2 SMNVEV (reference sequence). The CDR3 consists of 14 residues. Deletions cut 6 bases from V and 7 bases from J, with 18 bases between. The CDR3 spells CASRIGREAAGYTF. The CDR3 region has the DNA TGTGCCAGCAGAATCGGACGGGAGGCAGCTGGCTACACCTTC.

The chain uses TRBV19 and TRBJ2-2; a weak D match, TRBD1 (6 bases). Germline assignment: CDR1 LNHDA and CDR2 SQIVND (reference sequence). The CDR3 has 13 amino acids. V was cut by 8 bases and J by 2 bases, with 9 bases left in between. The CDR3 here is CASAGANTGELFF. DNA of the CDR3: TGTGCCAGTGCAGGGGCTAACACCGGGGAGCTGTTTTTT. Looking up the rest from reference TRBV19 and TRBJ2-2 gives the full variable domain: DGGITQSPKYLFRKEGQNVTLSCEQNLNHDAMYWYRQDPGQGLRLIYYSQIVNDFQKGDIAEGYSVSREKKESFPLTVTSAQKNPTAFYLCASAGANTGELFFGEGSRLTVL.

The V and J genes are TRBV7-2 and TRBJ2-6; D call uncertain. CDR1 is SGHTA and CDR2 is FQGNSA in the germline V gene. The CDR3 is made up of 16 amino acids. The V gene lost 2 bases and the J gene lost 0 bases, with 8 bases spanning the gap. The CDR3 region is CASSLTPSSGANVLTF. In nucleotides, the CDR3 is TGTGCCAGCAGCTTAACCCCGAGCTCTGGGGCCAACGTCCTGACTTTC.

This clonotype was picked up one time. J is TRBJ1-2 and V is TRBV6-5; possible D gene TRBD1, 5 bases. This CDR3 is built from 13 residues. Germline CDR1 MNHEY, CDR2 SVGAGI. Trimming removed 2 bases at V and 4 bases at J, with 8 bases between. The CDR3 here is CASSYGAPYGYTF. In nucleotides, the CDR3 is TGTGCCAGCAGTTACGGGGCGCCCTATGGCTACACCTTC.

This chain connects TRBV12-3 or TRBV12-4 to TRBJ2-7; no reliable D call. CDR3 length: 9 amino acids. Trimming took off 10 bases at V and 6 bases at J, with 7 bases between the two ends. The CDR3 sequence: CAMAAEQYF. CDR3 DNA: TGTGCCATGGCCGCCGAGCAGTACTTC.

This clonotype was found a few times. This sequence joins TRBV9 and TRBJ2-1, with 9 nucleotides matching TRBD1. The ends lost 8 bases at V and 5 bases at J; junction bases unmatched: 17. Germline V gene data show CDR1 as SGDLS and CDR2 as YYNGEE. This CDR3 has 17 amino acids. CDR3 sequence: CASTPDIGTGSDNEQFF. In nucleotides, the CDR3 is TGTGCCAGTACCCCAGACATCGGGACAGGGTCGGACAATGAGCAGTTCTTC.

V usage is TRBV5-5 and J usage is TRBJ1-5; D is uncertain. In germline, CDR1 is SGHKS, CDR2 YYEKEE (reference sequence). Between the trimmed V and J ends, which lost 4 bases and 0 bases, there was a span of 17 bases. There are 17 residues in the CDR3. In DNA form, the CDR3 reads TGTGCCAGCAGCACCCTGGCAAGCGGTTATAGCAATCAGCCCCAGCATTTT. Translated: CASSTLASGYSNQPQHF.

This clonotype has only a few counts. The V call is TRBV5-1, the J call TRBJ2-2, with 9 nucleotides matching TRBD2. With V trimmed by 2 bases and J by 4 bases, 3 bases remained unmatched. The CDR3 runs to 15 residues. The germline V gene encodes CDR1 SGHRS and CDR2 YFSETQ. CDR3 in amino acids: CASSLRAGGTGELFF. In nucleotides, the CDR3 is TGCGCCAGCAGCTTAAGAGCGGGGGGCACCGGGGAGCTGTTTTTT.

The chain combines TRBV7-6 with TRBJ2-1; no firm D call. V gave up 1 base and J gave up 6 bases, with 10 bases separating them. The CDR3 spans 14 residues. The V gene's germline CDR1 is SGHVS and CDR2 FNYEAQ. CDR3 nucleotides: TGTGCCAGCAGCTTAGTTGGCTCATTCAATGAGCAGTTCTTC. Translating it yields CASSLVGSFNEQFF.

This sequence joins TRBV6-6 and TRBJ1-1; D is unclear. The ends were cut back, 5 bases at V and 3 bases at J, with 10 bases in the middle. Germline lookup yields CDR1 MNHNY and CDR2 SVGAGI (reference sequence). The CDR3 consists of 13 residues. The CDR3 bases are TGTGCCAGCAGTCTGGACGGGTACACTGAAGCTTTCTTT. It encodes CASSLDGYTEAFF.

The chain is built from TRBV7-9 and TRBJ2-6; the D is unclear. Germline V gives CDR1 SEHNR, CDR2 FQNEAQ (reference sequence). Trimming cost V 1 base and J 2 bases, with 9 bases left between them. CDR3 length: 16 amino acids. CDR3: CASSLERPPGANVLTF. CDR3 nucleotides: TGTGCCAGCAGCTTAGAGAGGCCGCCTGGGGCCAACGTCCTGACTTTC.

This clonotype was seen repeatedly, ten times or more. The chain combines TRBV7-2 with TRBJ2-2; 10 positions match TRBD2. The length of the CDR3 is 17 residues. Germline V CDR1 and CDR2: SGHTA, FQGNSA. The trim removed 5 bases at V and 3 bases at J, leaving 9 bases unmatched. The CDR3 protein is CASSHLAGVIYTGELFF. CDR3 bases: TGTGCCAGCAGCCATCTAGCGGGGGTAATTTACACCGGGGAGCTGTTTTTT.

The chain uses TRBV5-4 and TRBJ1-2; 7 bases align to TRBD1. This CDR3 is built from 15 residues. Looked up from germline, CDR1 is SGHNT and CDR2 is YYREEE (reference sequence). V was clipped by 0 bases and J by 3 bases; unmatched bases: 5. The CDR3 loop is CASSLGGQIDYGYTF. CDR3 sequence (DNA): TGTGCCAGCAGCTTGGGGGGACAGATCGACTATGGCTACACCTTC.

The CDR3 reads CSVEGLAGTTEAFF. CDR3 DNA: TGCAGCGTTGAAGGTCTGGCAGGGACCACTGAAGCTTTCTTT. The chain links TRBV29-1 to TRBJ1-1; perhaps TRBD1 as D (5 bases). CDR3 length equals 14 residues. Trimming pared 1 base from V and 4 bases from J, leaving 13 bases between. Looked up from germline, CDR1 is SQVTM and CDR2 is ANQGSEA.

This clonotype was counted only a few times. The V and J genes are TRBV28 and TRBJ2-1; maybe TRBD1 (6 bases). Germline values: CDR1 MDHEN, CDR2 SYDVKM. The CDR3 length is 16 residues. Trimming removed 5 bases at V and 9 bases at J, with 23 bases between. CDR3 in DNA: TGTGCCAGCAGTCCGAGGGGGACGCGCCGTAAGGTTGAGCAGTTCTTC. Translation: CASSPRGTRRKVEQFF.

This clonotype showed up just once. V usage is TRBV20-1 and J usage is TRBJ1-2; D uncertain. The CDR3 covers 16 residues. V shed 0 bases and J shed 4 bases, with 18 bases lying between them. Germline V CDR1 and CDR2: DFQATT, SNEGSKA (reference sequence). This CDR3 reads CSARDPRAHRVYGYTF. CDR3 nucleotides: TGCAGTGCTAGAGACCCTAGGGCGCATCGAGTCTATGGCTACACCTTC.

V is TRBV6-5 and J is TRBJ2-1; 7 bases line up with TRBD2. This CDR3 has 15 amino acids. Germline assignment: CDR1 MNHEY and CDR2 SVGAGI. The J segment lost 4 bases and the V segment lost 2 bases, leaving 5 bases of the junction unmatched. CDR3 bases: TGTGCCAGCAGTTACATCACTAGCGATTACAATGAGCAGTTCTTC. Its translation: CASSYITSDYNEQFF.

The table lists this clonotype with a few counts. The V and J genes are TRBV13 and TRBJ2-5; D is unresolved. The CDR3 extends over 12 amino acids. Germline CDR1 and CDR2: PRHDT and FYEKMQ (reference sequence). The V end was cut by 7 bases, the J end by 5 bases, with 11 bases between. CDR3 protein: CASKGLRETQYF. CDR3 bases: TGTGCCAGCAAAGGCTTGAGGGAGACCCAGTACTTC.

V is TRBV20-1 and J is TRBJ1-5; D uncertain. This CDR3 has 13 residues. V gave up 5 bases and J gave up 0 bases, with 8 bases separating them. CDR1 and CDR2 (germline): DFQATT, SNEGSKA (reference sequence). Written as DNA, the CDR3 is TGCAGTGCTGGCGGGTTTAGCAATCAGCCCCAGCATTTT. It codes for CSAGGFSNQPQHF.

This rearrangement joins TRBV5-1 to TRBJ2-7; D might be TRBD1 (6 bases). The CDR3 sequence is 14 residues long. Germline assignment: CDR1 SGHRS and CDR2 YFSETQ. The V end lost 5 bases, the J end lost 0 bases, and 12 bases lay between the germline ends. The CDR3 nucleotides are TGCGCCAGCAGTATACTGGGGGCCTCCTACGAGCAGTACTTC. Translating it yields CASSILGASYEQYF. Supplemented by reference TRBV5-1 and TRBJ2-7, the full variable domain reads KAGVTQTPRYLIKTRGQQVTLSCSPISGHRSVSWYQQTPGQGLQFLFEYFSETQRNKGNFPGRFSGRQFSNSRSEMNVSTLELGDSALYLCASSILGASYEQYFGPGTRLTVT.

This clonotype has ten or more counts. This chain uses TRBV20-1 with TRBJ1-5; D is unclear. The V end was cut by 5 bases, the J end by 0 bases, with 5 bases between. There are 12 residues in the CDR3. Germline lookup yields CDR1 DFQATT and CDR2 SNEGSKA (reference sequence). The CDR3 protein is CSAGYSNQPQHF. CDR3 sequence (DNA): TGCAGTGCTGGGTATAGCAATCAGCCCCAGCATTTT.

This clonotype turned up a few times. The chain carries TRBV12-3 or TRBV12-4 and TRBJ2-3, with TRBD2 identical over 14 bases. The V segment lost 6 bases and the J segment 6 bases; nucleotides outside the gene matches: 2. There are 14 residues in the CDR3. This chain's CDR3 is CASSRLAGGDTQYF. The CDR3 DNA sequence: TGTGCCAGCAGCCGACTAGCGGGGGGGGATACGCAGTATTTT.

This clonotype was found a few times. The J gene is TRBJ1-5, the V gene TRBV6-1; D gene unclear. The CDR3 spans 13 residues. Germline V gene sequence: CDR1 MNHNS, CDR2 SASEGT. The germline V and J ends were trimmed by 2 bases and 5 bases, with 7 bases remaining between them. This CDR3 is CASSENLDQPQHF. Written as DNA, the CDR3 is TGTGCCAGCAGTGAAAACCTAGATCAGCCCCAGCATTTT.

This clonotype was observed a few times. The J gene is TRBJ2-2, the V gene TRBV29-1, with a weak D call TRBD2 (5 bases). V lost 4 bases and J 4 bases, leaving 16 bases between the germline ends. Germline V gives CDR1 SQVTM, CDR2 ANQGSEA. The CDR3 consists of 15 residues. This CDR3 is CSVVDVRAGTGELFF. CDR3 nucleotide sequence: TGCAGCGTTGTCGACGTCCGGGCGGGCACCGGGGAGCTGTTTTTT.

V usage is TRBV20-1 and J usage is TRBJ2-3; 7 bases are shared with TRBD2. This CDR3 spans 12 amino acids. Germline trimming cut 5 bases from V and 1 base from J; bases unmatched to any gene: 0. Germline CDR1 is DFQATT and CDR2 is SNEGSKA (reference sequence). DNA for the CDR3: TGCAGTGCTGGGGGGGGCACAGATACGCAGTATTTT. Amino acids: CSAGGGTDTQYF.

This clonotype was seen more than once but under ten times. V and J are TRBV7-9 and TRBJ1-6; possibly TRBD1 for D (5 bases). Trimming removed 5 bases at V and 15 bases at J, with 17 bases between. This CDR3 is 13 amino acids long. CDR1 and CDR2 from the germline V gene are SEHNR and FQNEAQ (reference sequence). The CDR3 loop is CASSPRDGADLHF. As DNA, the CDR3 is TGTGCCAGCAGCCCTCGGGACGGGGCGGACCTCCACTTT.